This T cell receptor (beta chain) was captured by sequencing in a study of blood T cell repertoires in COVID-19. Repertoires were generated with immunoSEQ multiplex PCR, while TCRdb's copy carries only in-frame clones and drops some. The table lists more than 300,000 clones, 70% to 90% of them singletons. Trimming shortened V by 3 bases and J by 13 bases, and 13 bases separated the two germline ends. The germline gives CDR1 SGDLS, CDR2 YYNGEE. This CDR3 is built from 11 residues. The source of this sequence is a woman in her 30s who had recovered from COVID-19. The chain couples TRBV9 to TRBJ1-2, with a possible D match to TRBD1 (5 bases). Sample: PBMCs or T cells enriched from blood (not recorded which). This CDR3 is CASSGTGAGTF. In DNA form, the CDR3 reads TGTGCCAGCAGCGGTACAGGAGCAGGCACCTTC. The whole variable domain, filled in from reference TRBV9 and TRBJ1-2, reads DSGVTQTPKHLITATGQRVTLRCSPRSGDLSVYWYQQSLDQGLQFLIQYYNGEERAKGNILERFSAQQFPDLHSELNLSSLELGDSALYFCASSGTGAGTFGSGTRLTVV.